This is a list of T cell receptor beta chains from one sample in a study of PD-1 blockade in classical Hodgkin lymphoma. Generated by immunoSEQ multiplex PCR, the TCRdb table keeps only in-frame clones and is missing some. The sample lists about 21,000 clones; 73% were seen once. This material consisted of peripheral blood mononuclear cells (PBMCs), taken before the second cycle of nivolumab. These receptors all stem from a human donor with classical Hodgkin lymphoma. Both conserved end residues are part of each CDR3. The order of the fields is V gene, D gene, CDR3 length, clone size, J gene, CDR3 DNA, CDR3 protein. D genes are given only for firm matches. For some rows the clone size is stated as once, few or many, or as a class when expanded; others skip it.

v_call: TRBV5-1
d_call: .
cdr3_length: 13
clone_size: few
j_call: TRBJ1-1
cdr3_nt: TGCGCCAGCGGAGCGACACTGAACACTGAAGCTTTCTTT
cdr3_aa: CASGATLNTEAFF

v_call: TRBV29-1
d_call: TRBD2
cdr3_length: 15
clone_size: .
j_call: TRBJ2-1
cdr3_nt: TGCAGCGTTGAAGCCCCGGGGAGGGCTTACAATGAGCAGTTCTTC
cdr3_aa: CSVEAPGRAYNEQFF

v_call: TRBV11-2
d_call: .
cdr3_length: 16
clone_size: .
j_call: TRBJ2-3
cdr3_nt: TGTGCCAGCAGCAGAACGGGACTTGCCGCGAGCAGGGCGCAGTATTTT
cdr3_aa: CASSRTGLAASRAQYF

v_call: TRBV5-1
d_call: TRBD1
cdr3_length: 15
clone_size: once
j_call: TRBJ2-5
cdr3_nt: TGCGCCAGCAGCCGGACCGGGACAGGGTTAGAGACCCAGTACTTC
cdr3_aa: CASSRTGTGLETQYF

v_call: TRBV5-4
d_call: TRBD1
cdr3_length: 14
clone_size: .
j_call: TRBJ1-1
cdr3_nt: TGTGCCAGCAGCACCGGGACAGCGAACACTGAAGCTTTCTTT
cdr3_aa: CASSTGTANTEAFF

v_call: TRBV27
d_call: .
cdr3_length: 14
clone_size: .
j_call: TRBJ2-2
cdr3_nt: TGTGCCAGCATAAGGGGGTCAGGCACCGGGGAGCTGTTTTTT
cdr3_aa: CASIRGSGTGELFF

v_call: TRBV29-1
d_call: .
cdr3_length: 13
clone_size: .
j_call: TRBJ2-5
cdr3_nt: TGCAGCGCCGGACATAGCAGGGAGGAGACCCAGTACTTC
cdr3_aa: CSAGHSREETQYF

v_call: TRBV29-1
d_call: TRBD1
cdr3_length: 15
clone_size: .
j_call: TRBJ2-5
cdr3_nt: TGCAGCGTTAATAGGGGGACAGGGAGAGGGGAGACCCAGTACTTC
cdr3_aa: CSVNRGTGRGETQYF

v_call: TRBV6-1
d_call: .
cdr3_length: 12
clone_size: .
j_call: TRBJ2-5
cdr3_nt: TGTGCCAGCAAGCACATCCAAGAGACCCAGTACTTC
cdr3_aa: CASKHIQETQYF

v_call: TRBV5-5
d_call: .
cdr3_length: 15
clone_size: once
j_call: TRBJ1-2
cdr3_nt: TGTGCCAGCAGCTTCAGGGAGGGTCCATTTTATGGCTACACCTTC
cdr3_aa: CASSFREGPFYGYTF

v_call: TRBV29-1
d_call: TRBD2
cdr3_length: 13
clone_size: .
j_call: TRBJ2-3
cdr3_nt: TGCAGCGTTGTGACTAGCGGAACAGATACGCAGTATTTT
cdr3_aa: CSVVTSGTDTQYF

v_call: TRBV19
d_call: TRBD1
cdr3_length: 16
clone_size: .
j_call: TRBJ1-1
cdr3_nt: TGTGCCAGTAGTATTGGGGCAGGGGGCAGCGACACTGAAGCTTTCTTT
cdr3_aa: CASSIGAGGSDTEAFF

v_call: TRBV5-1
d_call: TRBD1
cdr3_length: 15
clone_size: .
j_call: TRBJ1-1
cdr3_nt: TGCGCCAGCAGCTACAGGACAGGGGCGAACACTGAAGCTTTCTTT
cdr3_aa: CASSYRTGANTEAFF

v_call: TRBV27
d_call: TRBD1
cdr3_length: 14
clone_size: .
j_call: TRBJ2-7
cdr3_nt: TGTGCCAGCAGTCCGCGGACAGGGGGCTACGAGCAGTACTTC
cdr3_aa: CASSPRTGGYEQYF

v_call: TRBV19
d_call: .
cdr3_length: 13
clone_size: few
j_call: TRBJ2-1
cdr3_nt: TGTGCCAGTAGTATACGTAGCGCCAATGAGCAGTTCTTC
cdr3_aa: CASSIRSANEQFF

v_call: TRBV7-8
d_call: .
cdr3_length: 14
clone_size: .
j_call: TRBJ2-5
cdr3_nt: TGTGCCAGCAGCTTAACAGGGCTGGGCGAGACCCAGTACTTC
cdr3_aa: CASSLTGLGETQYF

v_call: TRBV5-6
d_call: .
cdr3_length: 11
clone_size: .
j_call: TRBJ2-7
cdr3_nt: TGTGCCAGCAGCTTGGCCGTCGAGCAGTACTTC
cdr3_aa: CASSLAVEQYF

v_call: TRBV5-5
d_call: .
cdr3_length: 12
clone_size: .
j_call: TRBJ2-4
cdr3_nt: TGTGCCAGCAGTCGTGGTTCAGACATTCAGTACTTC
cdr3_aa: CASSRGSDIQYF

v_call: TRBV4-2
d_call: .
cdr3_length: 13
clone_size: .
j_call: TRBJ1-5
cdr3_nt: TGTGCCAGCAGCCGTGAGCCGGATCAGCCCCAGCATTTT
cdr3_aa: CASSREPDQPQHF

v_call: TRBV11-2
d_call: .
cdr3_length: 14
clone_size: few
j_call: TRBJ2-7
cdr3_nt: TGTGCCAGCAGCTTAGCCGCGAACTCCTACGAGCAGTACTTC
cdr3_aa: CASSLAANSYEQYF

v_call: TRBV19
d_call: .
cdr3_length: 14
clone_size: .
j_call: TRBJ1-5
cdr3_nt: TGTGCCAGTAGTATTTTGGGGAGCAATCAGCCCCAGCATTTT
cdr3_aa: CASSILGSNQPQHF

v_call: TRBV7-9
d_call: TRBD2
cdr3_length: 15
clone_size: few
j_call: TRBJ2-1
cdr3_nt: TGTGCCAGCAGCTTCGGGACTAGCGGCTACAATGAGCAGTTCTTC
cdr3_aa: CASSFGTSGYNEQFF

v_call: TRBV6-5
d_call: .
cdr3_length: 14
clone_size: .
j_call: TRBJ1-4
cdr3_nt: TGTGCCAGCAGTACCTGGGGGGCGAGTGAAAAACTGTTTTTT
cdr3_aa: CASSTWGASEKLFF

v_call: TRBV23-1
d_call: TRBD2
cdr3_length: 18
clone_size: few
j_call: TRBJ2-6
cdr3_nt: TGCGCCAGCAGTCCCACGAGGCTAGCGGCCTCTGGGGCCAACGTCCTGACTTTC
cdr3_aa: CASSPTRLAASGANVLTF

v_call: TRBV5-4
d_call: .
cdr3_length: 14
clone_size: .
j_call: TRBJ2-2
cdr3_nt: TGTGCCAGCTCGTGGTTGGTGAACACCGGGGAGCTGTTTTTT
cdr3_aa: CASSWLVNTGELFF

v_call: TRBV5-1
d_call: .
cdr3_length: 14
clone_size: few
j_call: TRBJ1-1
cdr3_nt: TGCGCCAGCACCCCGGGGCATATGAACACTGAAGCTTTCTTT
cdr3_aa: CASTPGHMNTEAFF

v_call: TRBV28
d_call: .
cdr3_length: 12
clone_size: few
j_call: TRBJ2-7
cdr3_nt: TGTGCCAGCACGGACAGCGCCTACGAGCAGTACTTC
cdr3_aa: CASTDSAYEQYF

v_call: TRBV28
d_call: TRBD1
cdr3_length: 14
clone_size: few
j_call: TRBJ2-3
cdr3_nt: TGTGCCAGCAGTACCCGGACAGGGGTAGATACGCAGTATTTT
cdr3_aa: CASSTRTGVDTQYF

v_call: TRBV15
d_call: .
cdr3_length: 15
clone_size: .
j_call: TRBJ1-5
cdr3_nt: TGTGCCACCAGCAGAGAATATGGGGTCGGGCAGCCCCAGCATTTT
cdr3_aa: CATSREYGVGQPQHF

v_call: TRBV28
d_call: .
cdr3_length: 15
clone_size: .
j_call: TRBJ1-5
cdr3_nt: TGTGCCAGCAGTTTCGGGGGTTTTGGCAATCAGCCCCAGCATTTT
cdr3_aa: CASSFGGFGNQPQHF

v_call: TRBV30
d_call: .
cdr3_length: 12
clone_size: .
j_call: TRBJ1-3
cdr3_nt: TGTGCCTGGGATGGGGGTGGAAACACCATATATTTT
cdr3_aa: CAWDGGGNTIYF

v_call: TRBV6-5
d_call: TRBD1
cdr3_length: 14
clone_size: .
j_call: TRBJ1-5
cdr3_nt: TGTGCCAGCAGTTACAACAGGGGGAGTCAGCCCCAGCATTTT
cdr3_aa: CASSYNRGSQPQHF

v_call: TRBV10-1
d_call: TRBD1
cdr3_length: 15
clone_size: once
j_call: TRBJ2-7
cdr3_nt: TGCGCCAGCAGTGAGGGATGGACAGGGCCCGACGCGCAGTACTTC
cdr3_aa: CASSEGWTGPDAQYF

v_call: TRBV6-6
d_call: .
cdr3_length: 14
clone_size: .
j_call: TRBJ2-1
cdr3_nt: TGTGCCAGCAGTGGTCCAGGGTATATCAATGAGCAGTTCTTC
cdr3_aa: CASSGPGYINEQFF

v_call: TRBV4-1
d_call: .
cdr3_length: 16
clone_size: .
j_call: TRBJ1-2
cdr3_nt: TGCGCCAGCAGCCAAGAGGCCAGTCGGAAGGACTATGGCTACACCTTC
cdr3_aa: CASSQEASRKDYGYTF

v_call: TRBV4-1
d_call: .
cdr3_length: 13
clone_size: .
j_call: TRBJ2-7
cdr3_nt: TGCGCCAGCAGCCATGGACTGGGTTACGAGCAGTACTTC
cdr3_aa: CASSHGLGYEQYF

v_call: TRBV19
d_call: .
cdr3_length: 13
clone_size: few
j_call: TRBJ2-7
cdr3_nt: TGTGCCAGTAGTATTACAGAATCCTACGAGCAGTACTTC
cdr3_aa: CASSITESYEQYF

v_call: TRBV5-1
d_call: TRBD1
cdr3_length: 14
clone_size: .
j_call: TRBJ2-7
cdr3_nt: TGCGCCAGCAGCATAAGGACAGGGACCTACGAGCAGTACTTC
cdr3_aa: CASSIRTGTYEQYF

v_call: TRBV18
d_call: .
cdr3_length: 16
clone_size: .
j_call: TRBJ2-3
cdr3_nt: TGTGCCAGCTCACCCCAGGGGACATCCTACACAGATACGCAGTATTTT
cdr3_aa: CASSPQGTSYTDTQYF

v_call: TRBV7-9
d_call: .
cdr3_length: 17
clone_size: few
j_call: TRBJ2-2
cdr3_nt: TGTGCCAGCAGCTTCCCTCGGGTTAGCGCGAACACCGGGGAGCTGTTTTTT
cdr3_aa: CASSFPRVSANTGELFF

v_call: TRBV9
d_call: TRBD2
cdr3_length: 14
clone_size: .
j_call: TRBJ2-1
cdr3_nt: TGTGCCAGCAGCGGACTAGCGGAGCTCTATGAGCAGTTCTTC
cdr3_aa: CASSGLAELYEQFF

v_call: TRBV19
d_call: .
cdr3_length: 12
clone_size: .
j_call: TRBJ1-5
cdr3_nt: TGTGCCAGCCACTTCAGAGGACAGCCCCAGCATTTT
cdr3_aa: CASHFRGQPQHF

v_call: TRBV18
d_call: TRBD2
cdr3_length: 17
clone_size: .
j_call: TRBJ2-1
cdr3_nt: TGTGCCAGCTCACCACCGAACTTAGCGGGAGGGCCAAGTGAGCAGTTCTTC
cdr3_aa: CASSPPNLAGGPSEQFF

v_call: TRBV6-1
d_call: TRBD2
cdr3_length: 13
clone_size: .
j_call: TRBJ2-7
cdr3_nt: TGTGCCACCCCGACTAGCGGGAGTGCCGAGCAGTACTTC
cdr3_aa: CATPTSGSAEQYF

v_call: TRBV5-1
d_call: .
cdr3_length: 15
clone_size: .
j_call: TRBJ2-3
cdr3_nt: TGCGCCAGCAGCTTGGCCGAGATTCGCACAGATACGCAGTATTTT
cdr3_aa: CASSLAEIRTDTQYF

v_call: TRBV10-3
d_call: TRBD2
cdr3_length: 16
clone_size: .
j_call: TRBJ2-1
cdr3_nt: TGTGCCACCATCAAAACCGGGGCTAGCGGGGTGAATGAGCAGTTCTTC
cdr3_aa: CATIKTGASGVNEQFF

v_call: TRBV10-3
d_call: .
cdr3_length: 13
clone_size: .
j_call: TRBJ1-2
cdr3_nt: TGTGCCATCGGCAGGAGGGACACGTATGGCTACACCTTC
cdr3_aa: CAIGRRDTYGYTF

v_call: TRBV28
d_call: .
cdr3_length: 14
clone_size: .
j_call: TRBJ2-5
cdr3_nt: TGTGCCAGCAGCACCCGGGCCATGGGGGAGACCCAGTACTTC
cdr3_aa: CASSTRAMGETQYF

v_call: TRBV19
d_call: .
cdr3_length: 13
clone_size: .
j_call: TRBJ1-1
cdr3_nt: TGTGCCAGTAGTGCCGAACTCTCCACTGAAGCTTTCTTT
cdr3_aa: CASSAELSTEAFF

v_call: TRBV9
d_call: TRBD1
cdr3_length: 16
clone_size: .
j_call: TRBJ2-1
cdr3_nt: TGTGCCAGCAGCGCCGACCCAGGGGGACGGACCAATGAGCAGTTCTTC
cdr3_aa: CASSADPGGRTNEQFF

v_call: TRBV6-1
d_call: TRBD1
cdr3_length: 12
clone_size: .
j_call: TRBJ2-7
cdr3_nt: TGTGCCGGCCGACCGGGACAGGGATGGGAGTACTTC
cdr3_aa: CAGRPGQGWEYF

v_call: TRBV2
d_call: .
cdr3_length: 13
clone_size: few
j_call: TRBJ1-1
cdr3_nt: TGTGCCAGCCACAGAAACACGAACACTGAAGCTTTCTTT
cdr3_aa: CASHRNTNTEAFF

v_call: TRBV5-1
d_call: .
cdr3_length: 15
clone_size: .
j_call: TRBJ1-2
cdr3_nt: TGCGCCAGCAGCTCAGGGACGGTCGAAAACTATGGCTACACCTTC
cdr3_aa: CASSSGTVENYGYTF

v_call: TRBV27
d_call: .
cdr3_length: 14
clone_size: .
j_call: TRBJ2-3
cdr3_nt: TGTGCCAGCAGTCCCTACCCAGGGACGGATACGCAGTATTTT
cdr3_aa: CASSPYPGTDTQYF

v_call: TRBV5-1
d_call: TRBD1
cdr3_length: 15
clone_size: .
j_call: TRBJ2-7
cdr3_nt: TGCGCCAGCAGCTTGGCCGGGACAGGGGATTGGGAGCAGTACTTC
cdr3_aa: CASSLAGTGDWEQYF

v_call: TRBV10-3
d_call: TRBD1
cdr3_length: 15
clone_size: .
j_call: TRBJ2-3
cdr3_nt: TGTGCCATCAGTGAGTCTGAGACAGGGGCGGATACGCAGTATTTT
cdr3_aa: CAISESETGADTQYF

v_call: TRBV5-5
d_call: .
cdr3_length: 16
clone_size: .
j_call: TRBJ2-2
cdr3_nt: TGTGCCAGCAGCCCCCGGTGGGCTCCAAACACCGGGGAGCTGTTTTTT
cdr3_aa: CASSPRWAPNTGELFF